Following are 7 T cell receptor beta chains from one sample sequenced in a study of shared clonotypes between healthy human individuals. TCRdb keeps only in-frame clones here, not all; method: immunoSEQ multiplex PCR. The table includes about 820,000 clones, 80% to 95% detected once. Positively selected for CCR7, the CD45RO-negative cells used as naive CD8 cells excluded terminally differentiated effector memory CD45RA+ cells. Input material: naive CD8+ T cells sorted from blood. The receptors derive from a man aged 30 to 45 in good health.

The chain uses TRBV7-9 and TRBJ1-1; D may be TRBD1 (6 bases). The ends were cut back, 6 bases at V and 3 bases at J, with 11 bases in the middle. Germline V gives CDR1 SEHNR, CDR2 FQNEAQ (reference sequence). This CDR3 has 13 amino acids. The CDR3 here is CASRSQGDTEAFF. For the CDR3, the DNA is TGTGCCAGCAGATCACAGGGAGACACTGAAGCTTTCTTT. Combining the CDR3 with reference TRBV7-9 and TRBJ1-1 gives the whole variable domain DTGVSQNPRHKITKRGQNVTFRCDPISEHNRLYWYRQTLGQGPEFLTYFQNEAQLEKSRLLSDRFSAERPKGSFSTLEIQRTEQGDSAMYLCASRSQGDTEAFFGQGTRLTVV.

V usage is TRBV7-6 and J usage is TRBJ2-7, with D tentatively TRBD1 (5 bases). The V end was cut by 1 base, the J end by 7 bases, with 17 bases between. Germline V CDR1 and CDR2: SGHVS, FNYEAQ. The CDR3 spans 15 residues. In DNA form, the CDR3 reads TGTGCCAGCAGCTTAGGTGACAGCCCCTTGTTAGAGCAGTACTTC. Protein product: CASSLGDSPLLEQYF.

V gene TRBV9 combines with J gene TRBJ2-1; 8 bases match TRBD1. Germline-derived CDR1 and CDR2 are SGDLS and YYNGEE. The CDR3 runs 18 residues. V lost 0 bases and J lost 2; bases outside the gene matches: 10. The CDR3, as DNA: TGTGCCAGCAGCGTAGATCCAGGGGGCTTGCTCACCTACAATGAGCAGTTCTTC. Its protein product is CASSVDPGGLLTYNEQFF.

The rearrangement links TRBV29-1 to TRBJ2-1; 11 positions match TRBD2. Germline loops: CDR1 SQVTM, CDR2 ANQGSEA. With V trimmed by 4 bases and J by 4 bases, 6 bases remained unmatched. This CDR3 contains 15 residues. CDR3 region: CSVVYSGRAYNEQFF. CDR3 DNA sequence: TGCAGCGTTGTCTATAGCGGGAGGGCATACAATGAGCAGTTCTTC.

This chain joins TRBV5-1 and TRBJ2-7, with D perhaps matching TRBD1 or TRBD2 (5 bases each). CDR1 is SGHRS and CDR2 is YFSETQ in the germline V gene. Trimming left V 7 bases short and J 2 bases short, with 25 bases between. CDR3 length: 17 residues. The CDR3 nucleotides are TGCGCCAGCTATGGGGGAGTGGGGCTCTCTTCGGCCTACGAGCAGTACTTC. Its protein product is CASYGGVGLSSAYEQYF.

This clone was found a few times. V usage is TRBV7-2 and J usage is TRBJ1-3; D is unresolved. CDR1 is SGHTA and CDR2 is FQGNSA in the germline V gene. The CDR3 covers 14 residues. Trimming cost V 8 bases and J 0 bases, with 11 bases left between them. CDR3 region: CASGVPISGNTIYF. CDR3 DNA sequence: TGTGCCAGCGGGGTCCCCATCTCTGGAAACACCATATATTTT.

This clone has a single count. CDR3 nucleotides: TGTGCCAGCAGCGTAGCAGAAACCTACGAGCAGTACTTC. Protein: CASSVAETYEQYF. The chain carries TRBV9 and TRBJ2-7, with D unresolved. From germline, CDR1 is SGDLS and CDR2 YYNGEE. The germline V and J ends were trimmed by 0 bases and 2 bases, with 6 bases remaining between them. The CDR3 length is 13 residues.